These 14 T cell receptor beta chains share one sample of origin, sequenced in a study of T cell clonotyping in hematopoietic cell transplantation. This table comes from immunoSEQ multiplex PCR, and its TCRdb copy is limited to in-frame clones, with some not included. The sample shows roughly 38,000 clones, around nine tenths of them seen only once. Sequencing used peripheral blood mononuclear cells. Receptors originate from a woman between 35 and 50 years old in good health. Some clones in this sample may be carry-over from other donors' samples.

The J gene is TRBJ2-7, the V gene TRBV5-6, with 10 nucleotides matching TRBD1. Germline V lookup: CDR1 SGHDT, CDR2 YYEEEE. The CDR3 totals 14 residues. V lost 4 bases, J lost 5 bases, and 6 bases stayed unmatched. Here the CDR3 DNA reads TGTGCCAGCAGCCAGACAGGGGGCTCGGACGAGCAGTACTTC. It encodes CASSQTGGSDEQYF. The full variable domain, completed using reference TRBV5-6 and TRBJ2-7, is DAGVTQSPTHLIKTRGQQVTLRCSPKSGHDTVSWYQQALGQGPQFIFQYYEEEERQRGNFPDRFSGHQFPNYSSELNVNALLLGDSALYLCASSQTGGSDEQYFGPGTRLTVT.

The chain uses TRBV30 and TRBJ1-1; D gene ambiguous. CDR3 length: 13 residues. Per the germline V gene, CDR1 is GTSNPN and CDR2 is SVGIG (reference sequence). V lost 3 bases and J lost 1, with 9 bases in between. CDR3 loop: CAWRIRGNTEAFF. The CDR3 bases are TGTGCCTGGAGAATTCGGGGGAACACTGAAGCTTTCTTT.

This sequence joins TRBV19 and TRBJ2-7, with 8 bases that match TRBD1. Trimming cost V 2 bases and J 3 bases; bases outside gene matches: 9. This CDR3 is built from 16 residues. CDR1 and CDR2 from the germline V gene are LNHDA and SQIVND (reference sequence). CDR3: CASSIQMAGGGYEQYF. The CDR3 DNA reads TGTGCCAGTAGTATACAAATGGCAGGGGGCGGCTACGAGCAGTACTTC.

The rearrangement links TRBV7-8 to TRBJ1-2; no reliable D call. The length of the CDR3 is 13 residues. Germline lookup yields CDR1 SGHVS and CDR2 FQNEAQ. V gave up 5 bases and J gave up 6 bases, with 13 bases separating them. The CDR3 region is CASSLSSFDGYTF. The CDR3 DNA sequence: TGTGCCAGCAGCCTTAGCTCGTTCGATGGCTACACCTTC.

This rearrangement joins TRBV5-4 to TRBJ2-1, with a possible D match to TRBD1 (5 bases). V shed 3 bases and J shed 8 bases, with 9 bases lying between them. CDR1 and CDR2 (germline): SGHNT, YYREEE (reference sequence). CDR3 length: 12 residues. In nucleotides, the CDR3 is TGTGCCAGCAGCTCGACAGAACATGAGCAGTTCTTC. Amino acids: CASSSTEHEQFF.

V usage is TRBV4-2 and J usage is TRBJ1-5; TRBD1 aligns across 11 bases. After removal of 4 bases from V and 7 bases from J, the junction contained 6 bases not matched to a gene. Germline assignment: CDR1 LGHNA and CDR2 YNFKEQ. The CDR3 contains 15 residues. The CDR3 region is CASSRTGTGGQPQHF. CDR3 bases: TGTGCCAGCAGCCGGACCGGGACAGGGGGACAGCCCCAGCATTTT.

V is TRBV30 and J is TRBJ1-1, with 10 bases matching TRBD1. From germline, CDR1 is GTSNPN and CDR2 SVGIG (reference sequence). The CDR3 is 15 residues long. V shed 2 bases, J shed 1 base, and the junction held 4 bases outside the gene matches. The chain's CDR3 is CAWSRQGAENTEAFF. The CDR3 region has the DNA TGTGCCTGGAGTCGACAGGGGGCCGAGAACACTGAAGCTTTCTTT.

V is TRBV5-1 and J is TRBJ1-1; tentative D call: TRBD1 (5 bases). Germline-derived CDR1 and CDR2 are SGHRS and YFSETQ. V shed 4 bases and J shed 0 bases, with 16 bases lying between them. The CDR3 has 16 residues. The CDR3 reads CASSGSGISMNTEAFF. CDR3 in DNA: TGCGCCAGCAGCGGCTCAGGGATATCAATGAACACTGAAGCTTTCTTT. The whole variable domain, remainder taken from reference TRBV5-1 and TRBJ1-1, is KAGVTQTPRYLIKTRGQQVTLSCSPISGHRSVSWYQQTPGQGLQFLFEYFSETQRNKGNFPGRFSGRQFSNSRSEMNVSTLELGDSALYLCASSGSGISMNTEAFFGQGTRLTVV.

This clone was picked up a small number of times. The V and J genes are TRBV4-2 and TRBJ1-1; D is unresolved. V dropped 3 bases and J dropped 5 bases, with 7 bases sitting between them. This CDR3 is built from 12 residues. From germline, CDR1 is LGHNA and CDR2 YNFKEQ. The CDR3 region is CASSHERTEAFF. DNA of the CDR3: TGTGCCAGCAGCCACGAGAGGACTGAAGCTTTCTTT.

The DNA for the CDR3 is TGTGCCAGTAGTATTAACAAGGGATCGCATGGCTACACCTTC. Its translation is CASSINKGSHGYTF. This chain uses TRBV19 with TRBJ1-2, with D uncertain. This CDR3 comprises 14 residues. Germline loops: CDR1 LNHDA, CDR2 SQIVND (reference sequence). V gave up 3 bases and J gave up 6 bases, with 14 bases separating them.

The rearrangement joins TRBV5-6 to TRBJ2-7; D remains unclear. Trimming took off 4 bases at V and 1 base at J, with 21 bases between the two ends. The CDR3 runs to 17 residues. Germline loops: CDR1 SGHDT, CDR2 YYEEEE. The CDR3 region has the DNA TGTGCCAGCAGCCCACTGACCCTGGGCCCTAGTTCCTACGAGCAGTACTTC. Amino acid sequence: CASSPLTLGPSSYEQYF.

The J gene is TRBJ2-3, the V gene TRBV30, with TRBD2 identical over 7 bases. Germline CDR1 and CDR2: GTSNPN and SVGIG (reference sequence). The junction had 7 bases not matched to a gene; V was cut back by 2 bases and J by 5 bases. CDR3 length: 14 amino acids. This chain's CDR3 is CAWSFEGEGDTQYF. For the CDR3, the DNA is TGTGCCTGGAGTTTCGAAGGGGAGGGAGATACGCAGTATTTT.

This chain connects TRBV5-6 to TRBJ1-2; no definite D call. Germline assignment: CDR1 SGHDT and CDR2 YYEEEE. This CDR3 contains 15 residues. The ends were cut back, 1 base at V and 5 bases at J, with 15 bases in the middle. The CDR3 loop is CASSLLDQNVYGYTF. In DNA form, the CDR3 reads TGTGCCAGCAGCTTGCTAGACCAGAACGTATATGGCTACACCTTC.

The chain combines TRBV2 with TRBJ1-1, with no clear D. Trimming stripped 6 bases from V and 8 bases from J, with 16 bases between. This CDR3 contains 13 residues. Germline CDR1 is SNHLY and CDR2 is FYNNEI. CDR3 loop: CASSLIWAGEAFF. The DNA of the CDR3 is TGTGCCAGCAGCCTGATCTGGGCAGGAGAAGCTTTCTTT.